This TCR beta chain appears in the sequencing data of a study of blood T cell repertoires in COVID-19. Original data processing: Amplified reference gene primers provided the basis for estimating nucleated cell counts. Method: immunoSEQ multiplex PCR; TCRdb's copy keeps in-frame clones and lacks some. V, J and clone size reflect that table, while D and trimming were determined from the DNA. This table has over 150,000 clones, 80% to 90% appearing once. CDR1 is LNHDA, CDR2 SQIVND, per germline (reference sequence). The CDR3 is made up of 14 amino acids. The V gene lost 6 bases and the J gene lost 3 bases, with 11 bases spanning the gap.

V gene TRBV19 combines with J gene TRBJ1-4, with D maybe TRBD1 (5 bases). The sequencing input was peripheral blood. This sequence originates from a man between 40 and 49 years old with acute or convalescent COVID-19. The CDR3 nucleotides read TGTGCCAGTAGAGTGACAGCTTCTAATGAAAAACTGTTTTTT. Translation: CASRVTASNEKLFF.